The 7 T cell receptor beta chains below were found in one sample sequenced in a study of pediatric ulcerative colitis. Assay used: immunoSEQ multiplex PCR; TCRdb lists only in-frame clones, some missing. The sample has around 10,000 clones, 88% seen once. Source material: blood. The receptors derive from a girl aged 10 to 17 with moderate ulcerative colitis.

The chain's CDR3 is CASGGRGPRDEQYF. In nucleotides, the CDR3 is TGTGCCAGCGGGGGCAGGGGGCCCCGCGACGAGCAGTACTTC. V usage is TRBV28 and J usage is TRBJ2-5; 8 positions agree with TRBD1. The J call may be incorrect, as the DNA end agrees better with TRBJ2-7. Looked up from germline, CDR1 is MDHEN and CDR2 is SYDVKM. This CDR3 is 14 amino acids long.

This chain connects TRBV2 to TRBJ2-1; D may correspond to TRBD1 or TRBD2 (6 bases each). CDR1 is SNHLY, CDR2 FYNNEI, per germline. V lost 8 bases and J 0 bases, leaving 14 bases between the germline ends. The CDR3 runs to 15 residues. The CDR3 sequence: CASSRGAPSYNEQFF. DNA of the CDR3: TGTGCCAGCTCGAGGGGGGCTCCCTCCTACAATGAGCAGTTCTTC.

The CDR3 is CASSLLSGALGEQYF. CDR3 nucleotides: TGTGCCAGCAGCTTACTTTCAGGGGCACTAGGCGAGCAGTACTTC. The J gene is TRBJ2-7, the V gene TRBV7-9, with D tentatively TRBD1 (6 bases). V shed 2 bases and J shed 6 bases, with 17 bases lying between them. CDR1 is SEHNR, CDR2 FQNEAQ, per germline (reference sequence). There are 15 residues in the CDR3.

The CDR3: CARSQGPNQPQHF. The DNA for the CDR3 is TGTGCCAGATCACAGGGGCCCAATCAGCCCCAGCATTTT. The chain couples TRBV11-2 to TRBJ1-5; 7 bases are a match to TRBD1. This CDR3 comprises 13 residues. V was clipped by 9 bases and J by 3 bases; unmatched bases: 5. In germline, CDR1 is SGHAT, CDR2 FQNNGV.

The chain couples TRBV18 to TRBJ1-4, with 7 bases lining up with TRBD1. Germline V gene data show CDR1 as KGHSH and CDR2 as LQKENI. V lost 4 bases, J lost 0 bases, and 5 bases stayed unmatched. CDR3 length: 16 residues. CDR3 DNA sequence: TGTGCCAGCTCACAAGGACAGGTGGCAACTAATGAAAAACTGTTTTTT. Translating it yields CASSQGQVATNEKLFF. The full variable domain, in which reference TRBV18 and TRBJ1-4 provide the parts outside the CDR3, is NAGVMQNPRHLVRRRGQEARLRCSPMKGHSHVYWYRQLPEEGLKFMVYLQKENIIDESGMPKERFSAEFPKEGPSILRIQQVVRGDSAAYFCASSQGQVATNEKLFFGSGTQLSVL.

The chain carries TRBV7-6 and TRBJ2-5, with 7 positions matching TRBD1. Germline loops: CDR1 SGHVS, CDR2 FNYEAQ. V was clipped by 6 bases and J by 4 bases; unmatched bases: 17. The CDR3 contains 17 residues. In DNA form, the CDR3 reads TGTGCCAGCAGTCCACCGACAGGGCCGGCGATTGTAGAGACCCAGTACTTC. Its translation: CASSPPTGPAIVETQYF. The full variable domain, with the rest looked up from reference TRBV7-6 and TRBJ2-5, is GAGVSQSPRYKVTKRGQDVALRCDPISGHVSLYWYRQALGQGPEFLTYFNYEAQQDKSGLPNDRFSAERPEGSISTLTIQRTEQRDSAMYRCASSPPTGPAIVETQYFGPGTRLLVL.

J is TRBJ1-5 and V is TRBV7-2; TRBD1 matches 8 bases. The CDR3 is 14 amino acids. Unmatched junction bases numbered 0, after V lost 3 bases and J lost 2 bases. CDR1 SGHTA and CDR2 FQGNSA come from the germline V gene. The CDR3 protein is CASSLTGGNQPQHF. The CDR3 region has the DNA TGTGCCAGCAGCTTGACAGGGGGCAATCAGCCCCAGCATTTT. The full variable domain, rest sourced from reference TRBV7-2 and TRBJ1-5, is GAGVSQSPSNKVTEKGKDVELRCDPISGHTALYWYRQSLGQGLEFLIYFQGNSAPDKSGLPSDRFSAERTGGSVSTLTIQRTQQEDSAVYLCASSLTGGNQPQHFGDGTRLSIL.